This record concerns one T cell receptor (beta chain) sequence. What it binds is not known. V shed 5 bases and J 3 bases; nucleotides not matched to a gene: 15. This CDR3 comprises 19 residues. CDR1 is SEHNR and CDR2 is FQNEAQ in the germline V gene (reference sequence). This sample is part of a study of neoadjuvant nivolumab and ipilimumab in lung cancer. Whole-study context: The combination arm added day-1 ipilimumab 1 mg/kg to nivolumab 3 mg/kg on days 1, 15, 29. Study results and limitations: TCR clonality did not significantly correlate with pathologic tumor regression.

The table came from immunoSEQ multiplex PCR; TCRdb's copy has only in-frame clones and leaves some out. The sample lists 26,000 or so clones, more than 80% seen once, with 5% to 6.5% in the top ten. Sequenced material: tumor tissue, taken after neoadjuvant nivolumab, alone or with ipilimumab, at or shortly before surgery. V gene TRBV7-9 combines with J gene TRBJ2-7, with TRBD2 matching over 14 bases. This clonotype originated in an adult with non-small cell lung cancer. The chain's CDR3 is CASSPGTSGRGVGYYEQYF. The CDR3 nucleotides read TGTGCCAGCAGCCCGGGGACTAGCGGGAGAGGAGTGGGCTACTACGAGCAGTACTTC.